This T cell receptor beta chain was profiled in a study of blood T cell repertoires in COVID-19. In the study overall: From T cells, B-cell-depleted T cells, or PBMCs came the material, which was cDNA or gDNA.

Per the original data handling: Amplification with reference gene primers provided the estimates of nucleated cell counts. Method: immunoSEQ multiplex PCR; TCRdb's copy keeps in-frame clones and lacks some. That table is the source of V, J and clone size, and D and trimming were worked out from the DNA. Seen here are over 120,000 clones, 86% observed once, and the top ten hold around 4.5%. There are 16 residues in the CDR3. CDR1 LGHNA and CDR2 YNFKEQ come from the germline V gene. Between the trimmed V and J ends, which lost 0 bases and 0 bases, there was a span of 11 bases. This clone was seen once. What was sequenced was PBMCs or T cells enriched from blood (not recorded which). The receptor was derived from a man aged 45 to 65 who had recovered from COVID-19. The chain carries TRBV4-2 and TRBJ1-1, with D possibly being TRBD1 (6 bases). The CDR3 region is CASSQDGGSLNTEAFF. The DNA for the CDR3 is TGTGCCAGCAGCCAAGATGGGGGCTCCCTGAACACTGAAGCTTTCTTT.